What follows describes a single T cell receptor (beta chain). The source of the sample is a study of blood T cell repertoires in COVID-19. Profiling relied on immunoSEQ multiplex PCR, and the TCRdb table lists in-frame clones only, not all of them. The table lists under 200,000 clones, about 86% of them singletons. Sequenced: peripheral blood. This sequence originates from a man in his sixties or seventies with active or convalescent COVID-19.

CDR3 in DNA: TGTGCCAGCAGCCCCACGGACTGTTTACGTGAAAAACTGTTTTTT. Amino acid sequence: CASSPTDCLREKLFF. This chain joins TRBV3-1 (or the pseudogene TRBV3-2) and TRBJ1-4, with D uncertain. Germline V gene lookup returns CDR1 LGHDT and CDR2 YNNKEL (reference sequence). Trimming took off 4 bases at V and 7 bases at J, with 16 bases between the two ends. This CDR3 has 15 amino acids.